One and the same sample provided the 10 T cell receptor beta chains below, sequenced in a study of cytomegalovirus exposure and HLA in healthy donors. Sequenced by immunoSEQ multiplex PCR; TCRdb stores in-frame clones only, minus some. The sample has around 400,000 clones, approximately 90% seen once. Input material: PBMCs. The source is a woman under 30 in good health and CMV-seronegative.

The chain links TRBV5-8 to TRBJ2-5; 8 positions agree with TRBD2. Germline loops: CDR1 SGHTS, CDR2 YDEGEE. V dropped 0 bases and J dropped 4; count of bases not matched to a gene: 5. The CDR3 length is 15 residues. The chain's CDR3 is CASSLAPSGLETQYF. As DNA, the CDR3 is TGTGCCAGCAGCTTGGCGCCTAGCGGGTTAGAGACCCAGTACTTC. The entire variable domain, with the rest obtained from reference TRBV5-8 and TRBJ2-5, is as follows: EAGVTQSPTHLIKTRGQQATLRCSPISGHTSVYWYQQALGLGLQFLLWYDEGEERNRGNFPPRFSGRQFPNYSSELNVNALELEDSALYLCASSLAPSGLETQYFGPGTRLLVL.

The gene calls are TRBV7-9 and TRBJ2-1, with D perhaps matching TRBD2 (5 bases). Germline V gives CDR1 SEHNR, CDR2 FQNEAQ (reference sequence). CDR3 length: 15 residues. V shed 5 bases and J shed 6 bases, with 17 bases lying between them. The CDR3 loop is CASSQGLLGSNEQFF. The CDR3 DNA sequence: TGTGCCAGCAGCCAAGGACTTCTGGGAAGCAATGAGCAGTTCTTC.

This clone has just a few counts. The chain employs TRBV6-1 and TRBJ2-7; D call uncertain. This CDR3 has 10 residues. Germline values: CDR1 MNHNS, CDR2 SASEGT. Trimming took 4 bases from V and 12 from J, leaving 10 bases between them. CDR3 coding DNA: TGTGCCAGCAGTGCGTTGTATCCGTACTTC. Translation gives CASSALYPYF.

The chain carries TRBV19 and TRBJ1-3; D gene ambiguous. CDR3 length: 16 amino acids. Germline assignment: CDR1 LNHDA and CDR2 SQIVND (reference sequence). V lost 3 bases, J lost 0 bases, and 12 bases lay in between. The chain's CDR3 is CASSIPSIYSGNTIYF. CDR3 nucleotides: TGTGCCAGTAGTATTCCTTCTATCTACTCTGGAAACACCATATATTTT.

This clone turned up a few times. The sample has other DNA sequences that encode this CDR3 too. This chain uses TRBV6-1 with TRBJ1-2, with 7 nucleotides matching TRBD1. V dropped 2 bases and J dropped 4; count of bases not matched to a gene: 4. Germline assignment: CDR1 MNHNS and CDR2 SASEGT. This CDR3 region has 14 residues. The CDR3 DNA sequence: TGTGCCAGCAGTGAACCGGGACAGAGCTATGGCTACACCTTC. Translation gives CASSEPGQSYGYTF.

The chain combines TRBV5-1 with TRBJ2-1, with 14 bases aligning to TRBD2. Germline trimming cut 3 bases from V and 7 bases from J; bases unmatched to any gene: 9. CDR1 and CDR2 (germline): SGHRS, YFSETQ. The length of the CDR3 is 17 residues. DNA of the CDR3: TGCGCCAGCAGCTGGGGTTCCGGGACTAGCGGGAGAAATGAGCAGTTCTTC. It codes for CASSWGSGTSGRNEQFF.

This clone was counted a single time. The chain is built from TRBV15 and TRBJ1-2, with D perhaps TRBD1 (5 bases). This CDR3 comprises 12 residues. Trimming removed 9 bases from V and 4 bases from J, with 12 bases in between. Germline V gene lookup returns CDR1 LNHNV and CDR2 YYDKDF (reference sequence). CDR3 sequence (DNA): TGTGCCACGGGGCACGGTTCCTATGGCTACACCTTC. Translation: CATGHGSYGYTF.

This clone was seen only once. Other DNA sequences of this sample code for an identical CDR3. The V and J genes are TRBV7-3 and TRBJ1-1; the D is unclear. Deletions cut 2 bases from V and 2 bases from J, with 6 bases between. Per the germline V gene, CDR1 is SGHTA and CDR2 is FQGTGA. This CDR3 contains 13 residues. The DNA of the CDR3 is TGTGCCAGCAGCTTATCAGTCAACACTGAAGCTTTCTTT. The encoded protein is CASSLSVNTEAFF.

Written as DNA, the CDR3 is TGTGCCTGGAGTGTGACATGGGCTTACGAGCAGTACTTC. It encodes CAWSVTWAYEQYF. The V and J genes are TRBV30 and TRBJ2-7; D call uncertain. The CDR3 sequence is 13 residues long. V shed 0 bases and J shed 4 bases, with 10 bases lying between them. Germline V gives CDR1 GTSNPN, CDR2 SVGIG (reference sequence). Based on the CDR3 plus reference TRBV30 and TRBJ2-7, the full variable domain is SQTIHQWPATLVQPVGSPLSLECTVEGTSNPNLYWYRQAAGRGLQLLFYSVGIGQISSEVPQNLSASRPQDRQFILSSKKLLLSDSGFYLCAWSVTWAYEQYFGPGTRLTVT.

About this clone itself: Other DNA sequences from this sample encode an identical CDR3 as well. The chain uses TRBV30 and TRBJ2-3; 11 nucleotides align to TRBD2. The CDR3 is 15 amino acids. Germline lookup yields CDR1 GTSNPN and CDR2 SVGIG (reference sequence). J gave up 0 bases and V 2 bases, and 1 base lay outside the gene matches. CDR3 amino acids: CAWSRTSGSTDTQYF. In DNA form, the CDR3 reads TGTGCCTGGAGTAGGACTAGCGGGAGCACAGATACGCAGTATTTT.